This T cell receptor (beta chain) came from a study of cytomegalovirus exposure and HLA in healthy donors. Study details: Counted in an early data release were about 86 million unique TCRs from HLA-typed donors. Overall study findings and caveats: Sequences of the TCR beta chain were said to predict the HLA-A and HLA-B alleles of most subjects accurately. Data from an earlier analysis indicated that most TCR beta V segments were productive either about 90% or about 30% of the time.

This CDR3 spans 15 amino acids. Germline CDR1 is MGHDK and CDR2 is SYGVNS. Between the trimmed V and J ends, which lost 3 bases and 0 bases, there was a span of 8 bases. About this clone: Its matching antigen is unknown.

The PCR ran on 60 Vbeta and 13 Jbeta primers. Sequencing was performed with immunoSEQ multiplex PCR; in TCRdb, only in-frame clones are kept and a portion is missing. The profile covers some 160,000 clones, with 80% to 90% appearing a single time and around 2.5% taken by the ten largest. The chain links TRBV25-1 to TRBJ2-2; D gene uncertain. This receptor was identified in a man aged 25-40 years in good health and CMV-seropositive. What was sequenced was PBMCs. The CDR3 DNA reads TGTGCCAGCAGTGAGCGGATATCGAACACCGGGGAGCTGTTTTTT. Protein product: CASSERISNTGELFF.